This T cell receptor (beta chain) is drawn from a study of cytomegalovirus exposure and HLA in healthy donors. Both 60 Vbeta primers and 13 Jbeta primers went into the PCR. Produced via immunoSEQ multiplex PCR; TCRdb's table is partial and in-frame only. Here the sample spans roughly 100,000 clones, around four fifths being singletons. Germline CDR1 MNHNY, CDR2 SVGAGI (reference sequence). Unmatched junction bases numbered 8, after V lost 4 bases and J lost 7 bases. This CDR3 region has 14 residues. This receptor was identified in a middle-aged woman in good health and CMV-seropositive. This chain joins TRBV6-6 and TRBJ1-2; 8 nucleotides match TRBD1. The sample consisted of PBMCs. CDR3 residues: CASSFRTGNGGYTF. CDR3 bases: TGTGCCAGCAGTTTCCGGACAGGGAATGGTGGCTACACCTTC.